Listed here are 20 T cell receptor beta chains from one sample, sequenced in a study of blood T cell repertoires in COVID-19 (dated by TCRdb to 2019 to 2021). The library relied on the immunoSEQ multiplex PCR assay. TCRdb limited this immuneACCESS table to in-frame rearrangements with V and J called. A share of clones is missing; checked studies link under half to unresolved V genes, and the rest is unexplained. The sample table holds 110,000 to 150,000 clones, of which 70% to 85% were seen once. The ten biggest clones cover 1.5% to 2% of the sample. Sequences were obtained from PBMCs or T cells enriched from blood (not recorded which). These receptor sequences come from a woman younger than 35 who had been exposed to COVID-19.

V and J are TRBV7-3 and TRBJ2-1, with D possibly TRBD2 on 5 matching bases. Germline lookup yields CDR1 SGHTA and CDR2 FQGTGA. V was pared by 2 bases and J by 8 bases, with 16 bases between. The CDR3 is 15 residues long. The CDR3 DNA follows: TGTGCCAGCAGCTTAGGTTCTGGTCTCGGGGATGAGCAGTTCTTC. Translation gives CASSLGSGLGDEQFF.

This chain connects TRBV28 to TRBJ1-2, with D possibly being TRBD1 (6 bases). The CDR3 extends over 11 amino acids. V was clipped by 8 bases and J by 9 bases, with 13 bases between them. CDR1 and CDR2 from the germline V gene are MDHEN and SYDVKM. DNA of the CDR3: TGTGCCAGCGCAGGGGAAATTAGCTACACCTTC. This encodes CASAGEISYTF.

With respect to this clone: Mismatch with germline at one junction end may stem from a read error. The chain links TRBV2 to TRBJ2-7; D possibly corresponds to TRBD1 (5 bases). Germline V gives CDR1 SNHLY, CDR2 FYNNEI. The length of the CDR3 is 14 residues. The CDR3, as DNA: TGTGCCAGCAGGGAAGACAGTTACTCCTACGAGCAGTACTTC. Translation: CASREDSYSYEQYF. Using reference TRBV2 and TRBJ2-7 for the parts outside the CDR3, the full variable domain is EPEVTQTPSHQVTQMGQEVILRCVPISNHLYFYWYRQILGQKVEFLVSFYNNEISEKSEIFDDQFSVERPDGSNFTLKIRSTKLEDSAMYFCASREDSYSYEQYFGPGTRLTVT.

The chain uses TRBV9 and TRBJ2-1; 8 positions agree with TRBD1. The CDR3 extends over 15 amino acids. After removal of 0 bases from V and 4 bases from J, the junction contained 3 bases not matched to a gene. Per germline, CDR1 SGDLS and CDR2 YYNGEE. CDR3 nucleotides: TGTGCCAGCAGCGTAGGACAGGGGTTTTACAATGAGCAGTTCTTC. Protein sequence: CASSVGQGFYNEQFF.

This chain connects TRBV5-4 to TRBJ2-7, with TRBD2 matching over 11 bases. V trimming: 0 bases; J trimming: 5 bases; junction bases outside the gene matches: 4. This CDR3 contains 15 residues. CDR1 is SGHNT, CDR2 YYREEE, per germline (reference sequence). CDR3 sequence: CASSLVAGGNNEQYF. The CDR3 nucleotides are TGTGCCAGCAGCTTGGTAGCGGGAGGGAACAACGAGCAGTACTTC.

J is TRBJ1-1 and V is TRBV6-7; 11 bases fit TRBD1. TRBV6-7 is noted as an ORF with a role that remains uncertain. The CDR3 runs 17 residues. Germline trimming cut 6 bases from V and 0 bases from J; bases unmatched to any gene: 9. CDR3 in DNA: TGTGCCAGCAGCTCGGGGACAGGGGGGACCATGAACACTGAAGCTTTCTTT. Protein: CASSSGTGGTMNTEAFF.

The chain uses TRBV27 and TRBJ1-1; D is uncertain. Germline V lookup: CDR1 MNHEY, CDR2 SMNVEV (reference sequence). The CDR3 loop spans 15 amino acids. V dropped 0 bases and J dropped 5 bases, with 13 bases sitting between them. The CDR3 nucleotides are TGTGCCAGCAGTTTATCCCCAGGTCTGGCGACTGAAGCTTTCTTT. Amino acids: CASSLSPGLATEAFF.

The rearrangement joins TRBV11-3 to TRBJ2-1; perhaps TRBD1 as D (5 bases). CDR3 length equals 13 residues. Looked up from germline, CDR1 is SGHNT and CDR2 is YENEEA. With 5 bases removed from V and 7 bases from J, the gap between germline ends came to 12 bases. The CDR3, as DNA: TGTGCCAGCAGCCCCTCGTCAGGGAATGAGCAGTTCTTC. Its protein product is CASSPSSGNEQFF.

The chain couples TRBV2 to TRBJ2-7; 7 bases line up with TRBD2. Per the germline V gene, CDR1 is SNHLY and CDR2 is FYNNEI. There are 13 residues in the CDR3. The V gene end was trimmed by 8 bases and the J gene end by 2 bases; junction bases not matched to a gene: 6. DNA of the CDR3: TGTGCCAGCGGGGACTACCTGACCTACGAGCAGTACTTC. Protein product: CASGDYLTYEQYF. Filled out from reference TRBV2 and TRBJ2-7, the complete variable domain reads EPEVTQTPSHQVTQMGQEVILRCVPISNHLYFYWYRQILGQKVEFLVSFYNNEISEKSEIFDDQFSVERPDGSNFTLKIRSTKLEDSAMYFCASGDYLTYEQYFGPGTRLTVT.

The CDR3 here is CASSWGHRAGELFF. The CDR3 nucleotides read TGTGCCAGCAGCTGGGGCCATCGGGCCGGGGAGCTGTTTTTT. V and J are TRBV5-6 and TRBJ2-2; tentative D call: TRBD1 (5 bases). CDR1 SGHDT and CDR2 YYEEEE come from the germline V gene. This CDR3 spans 14 amino acids. V was shortened by 3 bases and J by 6 bases, with 12 bases between the two germline ends.

The chain links TRBV28 to TRBJ2-7; 11 bases match TRBD1. The trim removed 7 bases at V and 4 bases at J, leaving 9 bases unmatched. CDR3 length: 15 amino acids. CDR1 is MDHEN, CDR2 SYDVKM, per germline. The CDR3 is CASMNFGTGGYEQYF. The CDR3 nucleotides read TGTGCCAGCATGAATTTCGGGACAGGGGGGTACGAGCAGTACTTC.

The chain is built from TRBV19 and TRBJ1-2, with D unresolved. CDR3 length equals 12 residues. V was clipped by 11 bases and J by 1 base, with 11 bases between them. CDR1 is LNHDA and CDR2 is SQIVND in the germline V gene (reference sequence). The CDR3 nucleotides read TGTGCCGTGAACGGGTTTAACTATGGCTACACCTTC. This encodes CAVNGFNYGYTF.

This clone was seen more than once but under ten times. This chain connects TRBV6-2 or TRBV6-3 to TRBJ2-7, with no clear D. Germline V gene sequence: CDR1 MNHEY, CDR2 SVGEGT. This CDR3 comprises 15 residues. Deletions cut 5 bases from V and 3 bases from J, with 17 bases between. CDR3 sequence reads: CASSPHVTAYYEQYF. CDR3 sequence (DNA): TGTGCCAGCAGTCCCCACGTGACTGCCTACTACGAGCAGTACTTC.

This chain connects TRBV14 to TRBJ1-1; 7 bases are shared with TRBD1. CDR1 SGHDN and CDR2 FVKESK come from the germline V gene. The V and J ends lost 5 bases and 4 bases, in that order; junction bases with no gene match: 7. CDR3 length equals 14 residues. Written as DNA, the CDR3 is TGTGCCAGCAGCGTACAGGGGATCAGCACTGAAGCTTTCTTT. Protein product: CASSVQGISTEAFF.

The CDR3 protein is CASSQAVAKNIQYF. CDR3 nucleotides: TGTGCCAGCAGCCAAGCGGTGGCCAAAAACATTCAGTACTTC. V and J are TRBV3-1 (or the pseudogene TRBV3-2) and TRBJ2-4, with D uncertain. Germline CDR1 LGHDT, CDR2 YNNKEL (reference sequence). Trimming pared 1 base from V and 1 base from J, leaving 5 bases between. This CDR3 is built from 14 residues.

In DNA form, the CDR3 reads TGTGCCAGCTCACCACCGGCGGGGGCTCGGGAGCAGTACTTC. It yields the protein CASSPPAGAREQYF. This chain links TRBV18 with TRBJ2-7; a weak D match, TRBD2 (7 bases). Trimming removed 0 bases from V and 7 bases from J, with 13 bases in between. The CDR3 is 14 residues long. The germline CDR1 and CDR2 sequences are KGHSH and LQKENI. Full variable domain (remainder filled in from reference TRBV18 and TRBJ2-7): NAGVMQNPRHLVRRRGQEARLRCSPMKGHSHVYWYRQLPEEGLKFMVYLQKENIIDESGMPKERFSAEFPKEGPSILRIQQVVRGDSAAYFCASSPPAGAREQYFGPGTRLTVT.

The gene calls are TRBV7-2 and TRBJ1-2; D not certain. Deletions cut 1 base from V and 6 bases from J, with 9 bases between. Germline lookup yields CDR1 SGHTA and CDR2 FQGNSA. The CDR3 consists of 13 residues. For the CDR3, the DNA is TGTGCCAGCAGCTTAGGGTGGTCGGATGGCTACACCTTC. Encoded protein: CASSLGWSDGYTF.

The chain employs TRBV2 and TRBJ1-5, with D tentatively TRBD1 (5 bases). CDR1 and CDR2 (germline): SNHLY, FYNNEI. V lost 7 bases, J lost 3 bases, and 10 bases lay in between. The length of the CDR3 is 13 residues. Here the CDR3 reads CASKGQVNQPQHF. DNA for the CDR3: TGTGCCAGCAAGGGGCAGGTCAATCAGCCCCAGCATTTT.

V usage is TRBV19 and J usage is TRBJ2-7; TRBD2 might be the D (6 bases). The ends were cut back, 5 bases at V and 5 bases at J, with 19 bases in the middle. In germline, CDR1 is LNHDA, CDR2 SQIVND (reference sequence). The CDR3 is 15 amino acids. In nucleotides, the CDR3 is TGTGCCAGTAGTGTGGGGGGAGCCGATGTCCACGAGCAGTACTTC. Its protein product is CASSVGGADVHEQYF.

V usage is TRBV6-4 and J usage is TRBJ2-3, with a tentative D call TRBD1 (6 bases). CDR3 length equals 15 residues. The V gene's germline CDR1 is MRHNA and CDR2 SNTAGT. Trimming removed 0 bases at V and 2 bases at J, with 9 bases between. CDR3 loop: CASSDSGDTTDTQYF. The CDR3 DNA sequence: TGTGCCAGCAGTGACTCGGGGGACACCACAGATACGCAGTATTTT.